This T cell receptor beta chain stems from a study of blood T cell repertoires in COVID-19 (TCRdb year 2020). The study in broad terms: Samples from collaborators originated in the United States, Italy and Spain and spanned both the acute and convalescent phases of COVID-19. The samples were drawn from two sources: the first 160 participants of the ongoing ImmuneRACE study, and over 950 subjects contributed by 6 global collaborators. Sample metadata almost always included a de-identified subject ID, COVID-19 status, age in years and sex. The repertoires were released in a freely available public database meant as a resource for research on the immune response to SARS-CoV-2. The dataset comprised deeply sampled blood TCRbeta repertoires from subjects exposed to, actively infected with, or recovered from COVID-19. The prospective study material was composed of cDNA or gDNA derived from T cells, B-cell-depleted T cells, or PBMCs. Where available, HLA class I and class II types were obtained from metadata supplied by the sample provider rather than from assay-based typing.

TCRbeta CDR3 regions were amplified from genomic DNA by means of the immunoSEQ Assay, a bias-controlled multiplex PCR. Per the original workflow: The number of nucleated cells in each sample was estimated from the amplification of reference gene primers within the assay. To quantify the absolute abundance of each unique TCRbeta CDR3 rearrangement, sequence reads were collapsed and filtered. For each sample, productive Simpson clonality was calculated as the square root of Simpson's diversity index over productive rearrangements. TCRdb limited this immuneACCESS table to in-frame rearrangements with V and J called. A share of clones is missing; checked studies link under half to unresolved V genes, and the rest is unexplained. The D gene and trimming were derived from the DNA, and the V and J assignments and clone size from that table. The sample records about 130,000 clones, approximately 85% of which are singletons. Of the sample, about a sixth is held by the ten largest clones.

The CDR3 starts with the cysteine, ends with the phenylalanine, and has 19 residues. Of all the DNA, just the CDR3 is kept, 57 bases in frame from base 1. The study at large found these results: Clinical and demographic metadata were provided uncurated, with the amount varying by source and participant.

Only a few counts were recorded for this clone. Its antigen remains unidentified. Per-base qualities were not stored, and no clone one base away is much larger. One collaborating source in Seattle enrolled patients during active infection and followed them longitudinally through the course of disease. Collaborating institutions collected whole blood in K2EDTA tubes following their own protocols. For TCRbeta analysis, collaborators shipped samples in one of three forms: frozen whole blood, isolated PBMCs, or DNA extracted from either of those sample types. The TCR comes from a man in his thirties or forties with COVID-19, enrolled during active disease. The sequenced sample was peripheral blood. This receptor chain uses TRBV12-2 and TRBJ2-7; the DNA was not compared with TRBD1, the D call given in the table. TRBV12-2 represents a pseudogene. The CDR3 protein sequence reads: CASRSPRGQGKSWAYEQYF. Read as DNA, the sequence is TGTGCAAGTCGCTCACCGAGGGGACAGGGGAAGTCTTGGGCCTACGAGCAGTACTTC.